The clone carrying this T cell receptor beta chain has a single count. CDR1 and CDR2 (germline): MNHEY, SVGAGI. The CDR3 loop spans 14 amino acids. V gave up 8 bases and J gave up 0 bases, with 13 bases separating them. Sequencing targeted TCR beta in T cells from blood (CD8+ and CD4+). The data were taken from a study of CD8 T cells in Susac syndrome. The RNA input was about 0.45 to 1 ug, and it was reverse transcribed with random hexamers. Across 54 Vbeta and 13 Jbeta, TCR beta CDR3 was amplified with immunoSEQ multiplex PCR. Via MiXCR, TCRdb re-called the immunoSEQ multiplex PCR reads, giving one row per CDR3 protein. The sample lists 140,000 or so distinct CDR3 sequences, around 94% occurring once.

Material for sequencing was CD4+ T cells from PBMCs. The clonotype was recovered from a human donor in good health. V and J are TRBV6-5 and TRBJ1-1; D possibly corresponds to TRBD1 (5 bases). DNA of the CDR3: TGTGCCAGCCTCCGCGGGGGAGTGAACACTGAAGCTTTCTTT. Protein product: CASLRGGVNTEAFF.